The 14 T cell receptor beta chains reported below all come from one sample, sequenced in a study of identifying expanded T cells in peripheral blood. Here immunoSEQ multiplex PCR was the method, and the copy in TCRdb shows in-frame clones only, minus some. In the table there are more than 75,000 clones, 75% to 90% of which are singletons. The sequencing input was blood. All receptors come from a person between 18 and 75 years old in good health.

This clone was counted only a few times. This rearrangement joins TRBV10-3 to TRBJ2-5; the D is unclear. Trimming removed 7 bases at V and 9 bases at J, with 12 bases between. Germline CDR1 and CDR2: ENHRY and SYGVKD. The CDR3 consists of 11 residues. CDR3 sequence: CAITPMCPQYF. The CDR3 DNA is TGTGCCATCACTCCCATGTGCCCCCAGTACTTC.

The chain has TRBV7-9 and TRBJ1-2; D is unclear. The CDR3 is 14 amino acids. The ends were cut back, 2 bases at V and 4 bases at J, with 11 bases in the middle. Germline lookup yields CDR1 SEHNR and CDR2 FQNEAQ (reference sequence). The DNA for the CDR3 is TGTGCCAGCAGCTTATGGATCGAACCCTATGGCTACACCTTC. Translated, it gives CASSLWIEPYGYTF.

This clone appeared a few times. The chain joins TRBV5-3 to TRBJ2-7; the D call may be TRBD1 or TRBD2 (5 bases each). TRBV5-3 is an ORF for which the function is uncertain. There are 18 residues in the CDR3. Trimming took off 2 bases at V and 3 bases at J, with 24 bases between the two ends. CDR3 protein: CARSFRFHTGLVIYEQYF. In DNA, the CDR3 is TGTGCCAGAAGCTTCCGTTTCCATACAGGACTTGTGATCTACGAGCAGTACTTC.

The chain carries TRBV12-5 and TRBJ1-1; possible D gene TRBD1, 6 bases. CDR1 is LGHNT, CDR2 FRNRAP, per germline. The V end lost 6 bases, the J end lost 3 bases, and 20 bases lay between the germline ends. The CDR3 runs to 16 residues. The CDR3 region has the DNA TGTGCTAGTGGACGTGGGACAACGATTGGATACACTGAAGCTTTCTTT. Translated, it gives CASGRGTTIGYTEAFF.

The DNA for the CDR3 is TGTGCCTGGAGTGTTTTAGGGAGTAATAAAGAGACCCAGTACTTC. It specifies CAWSVLGSNKETQYF. J is TRBJ2-5 and V is TRBV30; possibly TRBD2 for D (5 bases). In germline, CDR1 is GTSNPN, CDR2 SVGIG (reference sequence). V shed 0 bases and J shed 3 bases, with 14 bases lying between them. The CDR3 sequence is 15 residues long.

The CDR3 spells CATGVQQNTEAFF. In DNA, the CDR3 is TGTGCCACCGGGGTCCAGCAGAACACTGAAGCTTTCTTT. The chain joins TRBV15 to TRBJ1-1; no reliable D call. Germline V gene lookup returns CDR1 LNHNV and CDR2 YYDKDF (reference sequence). The CDR3 sequence is 13 residues long. The germline V and J ends were trimmed by 8 bases and 1 base, with 11 bases remaining between them.

J is TRBJ1-4 and V is TRBV6-1; D not resolved. The CDR3 spans 17 residues. Germline values: CDR1 MNHNS, CDR2 SASEGT. V lost 4 bases, J lost 4 bases, and 19 bases lay in between. CDR3 in amino acids: CASSGLTLGRGNEKLFF. The CDR3 nucleotides read TGTGCCAGCAGTGGCTTAACCCTCGGACGTGGTAATGAAAAACTGTTTTTT.

The rearrangement joins TRBV27 to TRBJ1-1; 7 bases are a match to TRBD1. Germline lookup yields CDR1 MNHEY and CDR2 SMNVEV (reference sequence). V shed 3 bases and J 4 bases; nucleotides not matched to a gene: 2. CDR3 size: 13 residues. CDR3 in DNA: TGTGCCAGCAGTTTCAGGGGGGCCACTGAAGCTTTCTTT. Its translation is CASSFRGATEAFF.

The genes are TRBV4-1 and TRBJ2-3, with D unresolved. Germline V gene data show CDR1 as MGHRA and CDR2 as YSYEKL. Deletions cut 0 bases from V and 0 bases from J, with 10 bases between. This CDR3 region has 16 residues. The CDR3 DNA reads as TGCGCCAGCAGCCAAGAGGTACGCCAGAGCACAGATACGCAGTATTTT. Its translation is CASSQEVRQSTDTQYF.

The J gene is TRBJ1-6, the V gene TRBV30, with 7 bases matching TRBD1. CDR3 length: 14 amino acids. Looked up from germline, CDR1 is GTSNPN and CDR2 is SVGIG (reference sequence). V lost 3 bases and J lost 8; bases outside the gene matches: 7. The CDR3 DNA sequence: TGTGCCTGGAGCCCGAAGGACAGGTATTCACCCCTCCACTTT. As protein: CAWSPKDRYSPLHF. Full variable domain (remainder filled in from reference TRBV30 and TRBJ1-6): SQTIHQWPATLVQPVGSPLSLECTVEGTSNPNLYWYRQAAGRGLQLLFYSVGIGQISSEVPQNLSASRPQDRQFILSSKKLLLSDSGFYLCAWSPKDRYSPLHFGNGTRLTVT.

This chain joins TRBV2 and TRBJ2-7, with 8 bases that match TRBD2. Per the germline V gene, CDR1 is SNHLY and CDR2 is FYNNEI. The CDR3 consists of 16 residues. The V gene end was trimmed by 6 bases and the J gene end by 10 bases; junction bases not matched to a gene: 20. The CDR3: CASSPTSGGTSFLQYF. CDR3 DNA: TGTGCCAGCAGCCCGACGTCGGGGGGGACGTCGTTTTTACAGTACTTC.

V gene TRBV7-2 combines with J gene TRBJ2-5; 7 nucleotides agree with TRBD1. Germline-derived CDR1 and CDR2 are SGHTA and FQGNSA. CDR3 size: 14 residues. The trim removed 1 base at V and 5 bases at J, leaving 4 bases unmatched. CDR3 coding DNA: TGTGCCAGCAGCTTAGACAGGGGCCGGGAGACCCAGTACTTC. Translated, it gives CASSLDRGRETQYF.

J is TRBJ1-1 and V is TRBV2, with 10 bases lining up with TRBD1. Germline CDR1 is SNHLY and CDR2 is FYNNEI. V was pared by 8 bases and J by 10 bases, with 16 bases of the junction left unmatched. The CDR3 runs 15 residues. The CDR3 sequence: CASWGMGQGSFGAFF. CDR3 nucleotides: TGTGCCAGCTGGGGGATGGGACAGGGGAGTTTCGGAGCTTTCTTT.

The rearrangement uses TRBV4-3 and TRBJ2-3; D gene ambiguous. The V gene's germline CDR1 is LGHNA and CDR2 YSLEER. The CDR3 consists of 15 residues. Between the trimmed V and J ends, which lost 2 bases and 4 bases, there was a span of 13 bases. For the CDR3, the DNA is TGCGCCAGCAGCCAAAACCGACTGACTTCAGATACGCAGTATTTT. Translated: CASSQNRLTSDTQYF.